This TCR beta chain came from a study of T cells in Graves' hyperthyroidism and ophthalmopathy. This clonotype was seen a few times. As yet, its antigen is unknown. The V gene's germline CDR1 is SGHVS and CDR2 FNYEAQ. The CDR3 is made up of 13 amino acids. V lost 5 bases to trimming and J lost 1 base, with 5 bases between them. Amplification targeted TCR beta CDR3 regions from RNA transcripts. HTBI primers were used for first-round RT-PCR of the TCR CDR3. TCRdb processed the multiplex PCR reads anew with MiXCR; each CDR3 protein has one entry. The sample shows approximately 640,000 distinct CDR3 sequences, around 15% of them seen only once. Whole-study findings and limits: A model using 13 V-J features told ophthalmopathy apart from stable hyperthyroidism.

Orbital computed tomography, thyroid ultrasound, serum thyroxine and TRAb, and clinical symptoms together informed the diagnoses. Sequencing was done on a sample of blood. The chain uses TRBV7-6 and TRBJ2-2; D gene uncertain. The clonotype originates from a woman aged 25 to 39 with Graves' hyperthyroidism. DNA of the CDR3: TGTGCCAGCAGCCAGCTGAACACCGGGGAGCTGTTTTTT. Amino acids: CASSQLNTGELFF.